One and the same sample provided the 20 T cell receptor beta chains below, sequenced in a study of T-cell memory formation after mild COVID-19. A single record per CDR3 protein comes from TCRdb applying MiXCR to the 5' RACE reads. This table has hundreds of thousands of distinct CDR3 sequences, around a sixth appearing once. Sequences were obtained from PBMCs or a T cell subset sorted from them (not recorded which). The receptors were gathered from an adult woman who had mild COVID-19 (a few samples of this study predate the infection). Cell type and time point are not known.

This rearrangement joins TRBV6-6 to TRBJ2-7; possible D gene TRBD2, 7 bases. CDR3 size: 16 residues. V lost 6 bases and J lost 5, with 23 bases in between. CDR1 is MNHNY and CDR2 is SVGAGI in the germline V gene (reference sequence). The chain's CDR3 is CASSGLGGGPRDEQYF. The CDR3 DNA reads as TGTGCCAGCAGCGGATTGGGGGGGGGCCCCCGCGACGAGCAGTACTTC.

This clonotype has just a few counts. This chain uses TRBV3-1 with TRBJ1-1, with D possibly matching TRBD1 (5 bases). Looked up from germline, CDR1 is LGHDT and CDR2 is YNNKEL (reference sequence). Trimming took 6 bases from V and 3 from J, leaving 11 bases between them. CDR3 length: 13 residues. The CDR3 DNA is TGTGCCAGCAGACCCAGGGAGTACACTGAAGCTTTCTTT. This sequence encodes CASRPREYTEAFF.

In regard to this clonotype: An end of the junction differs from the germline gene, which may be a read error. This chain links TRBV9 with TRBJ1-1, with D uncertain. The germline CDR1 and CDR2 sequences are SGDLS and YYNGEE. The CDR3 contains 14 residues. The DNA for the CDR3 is TGTTCCAGCAGCGTAGACCGGATGGGCACTGAAGCTTTCTTT. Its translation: CSSSVDRMGTEAFF. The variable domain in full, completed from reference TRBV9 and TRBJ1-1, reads DSGVTQTPKHLITATGQRVTLRCSPRSGDLSVYWYQQSLDQGLQFLIQYYNGEERAKGNILERFSAQQFPDLHSELNLSSLELGDSALYFCSSSVDRMGTEAFFGQGTRLTVV.

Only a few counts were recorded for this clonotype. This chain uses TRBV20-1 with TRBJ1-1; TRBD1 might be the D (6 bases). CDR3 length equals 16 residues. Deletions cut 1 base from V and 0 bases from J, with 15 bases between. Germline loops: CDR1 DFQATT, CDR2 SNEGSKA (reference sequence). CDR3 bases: TGCAGTGCTAGAGCAGGGGCCCGCGGGGTGAACACTGAAGCTTTCTTT. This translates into CSARAGARGVNTEAFF.

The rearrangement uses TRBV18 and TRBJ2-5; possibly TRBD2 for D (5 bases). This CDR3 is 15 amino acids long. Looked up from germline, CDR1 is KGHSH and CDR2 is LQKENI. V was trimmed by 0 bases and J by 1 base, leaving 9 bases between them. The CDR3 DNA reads TGTGCCAGCTCACCACCGTTAGGGAGCCAAGAGACCCAGTACTTC. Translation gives CASSPPLGSQETQYF. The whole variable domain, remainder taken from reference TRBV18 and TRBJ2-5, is NAGVMQNPRHLVRRRGQEARLRCSPMKGHSHVYWYRQLPEEGLKFMVYLQKENIIDESGMPKERFSAEFPKEGPSILRIQQVVRGDSAAYFCASSPPLGSQETQYFGPGTRLLVL.

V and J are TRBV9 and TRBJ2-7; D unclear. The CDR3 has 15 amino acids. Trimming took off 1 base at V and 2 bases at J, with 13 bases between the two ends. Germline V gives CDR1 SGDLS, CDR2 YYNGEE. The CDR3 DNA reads TGTGCCAGCAGCGTAAATGTAGGGTTGACCTACGAGCAGTACTTC. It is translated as CASSVNVGLTYEQYF.

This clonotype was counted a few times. The DNA of the CDR3 is TGTGCCAGCAGCCCTTCACACCAGGGGTCCTACGAGCAGTACTTC. This gives the protein CASSPSHQGSYEQYF. The rearrangement uses TRBV12-3 or TRBV12-4 and TRBJ2-7, with D maybe TRBD1 (6 bases). Trimming stripped 6 bases from V and 1 base from J, with 16 bases between. The CDR3 consists of 15 residues.

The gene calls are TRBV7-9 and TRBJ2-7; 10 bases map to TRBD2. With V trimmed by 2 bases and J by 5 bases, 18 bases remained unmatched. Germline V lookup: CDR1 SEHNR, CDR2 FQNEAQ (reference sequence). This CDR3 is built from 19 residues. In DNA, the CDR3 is TGTGCCAGCAGCTTACTTGAGGCTAGCGGGAGAGTAATAACCCACGAGCAGTACTTC. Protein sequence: CASSLLEASGRVITHEQYF.

CDR3: CASSQLAYIGTQGSGNIQYF. As DNA, the CDR3 is TGTGCCAGCAGCCAACTGGCTTATATCGGGACGCAAGGGTCGGGAAACATTCAGTACTTC. The chain uses TRBV3-1 and TRBJ2-4, with D perhaps assigned TRBD1 or TRBD2 (5 bases each). Trimming left V 2 bases short and J 6 bases short, with 29 bases between. Germline CDR1 is LGHDT and CDR2 is YNNKEL (reference sequence). The CDR3 covers 20 residues.

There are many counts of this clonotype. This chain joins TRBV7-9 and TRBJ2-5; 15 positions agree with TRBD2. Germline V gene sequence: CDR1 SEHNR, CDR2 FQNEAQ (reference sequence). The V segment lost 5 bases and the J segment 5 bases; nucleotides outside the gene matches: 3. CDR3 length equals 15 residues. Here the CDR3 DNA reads TGTGCCAGCAGCCCGGGACTAGCGGGAGGCGAGACCCAGTACTTC. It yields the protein CASSPGLAGGETQYF.

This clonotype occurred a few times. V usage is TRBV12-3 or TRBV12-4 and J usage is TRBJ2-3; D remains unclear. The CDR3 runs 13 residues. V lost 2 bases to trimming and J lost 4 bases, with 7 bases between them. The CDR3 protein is CASSLSSADTQYF. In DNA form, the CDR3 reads TGTGCCAGCAGTTTAAGTTCCGCAGATACGCAGTATTTT.

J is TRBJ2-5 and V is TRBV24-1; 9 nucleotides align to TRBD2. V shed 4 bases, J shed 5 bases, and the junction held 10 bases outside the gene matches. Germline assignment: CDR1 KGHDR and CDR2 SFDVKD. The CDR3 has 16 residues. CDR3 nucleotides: TGTGCCACCAGTGACAATCACCTAGCGGGAATGGAGACCCAGTACTTC. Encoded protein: CATSDNHLAGMETQYF.

In DNA form, the CDR3 reads TGCAGTGCTAGATTACCCGGGACCCCAAGCTCCTACAATGAGCAGTTCTTC. Residues: CSARLPGTPSSYNEQFF. The V and J genes are TRBV20-1 and TRBJ2-1; D assignment may be TRBD1 or TRBD2 (5 bases each). CDR1 is DFQATT, CDR2 SNEGSKA, per germline (reference sequence). The V and J ends lost 2 bases and 0 bases respectively, with 17 bases between them. There are 17 residues in the CDR3.

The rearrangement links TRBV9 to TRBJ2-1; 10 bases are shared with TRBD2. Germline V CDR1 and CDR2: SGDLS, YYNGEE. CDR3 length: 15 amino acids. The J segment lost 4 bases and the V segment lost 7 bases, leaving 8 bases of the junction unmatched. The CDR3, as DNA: TGTGCCAGCGGGAGGACTAGCGGAGATTACAATGAGCAGTTCTTC. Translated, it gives CASGRTSGDYNEQFF. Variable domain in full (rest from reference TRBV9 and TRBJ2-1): DSGVTQTPKHLITATGQRVTLRCSPRSGDLSVYWYQQSLDQGLQFLIQYYNGEERAKGNILERFSAQQFPDLHSELNLSSLELGDSALYFCASGRTSGDYNEQFFGPGTRLTVL.

The CDR3 is CASSPRQTSYSSSGANVLTF. In DNA, the CDR3 is TGCGCCAGCAGCCCCAGACAGACTAGCTATTCCTCCTCTGGGGCCAACGTCCTGACTTTC. The chain couples TRBV5-1 to TRBJ2-6; 7 positions agree with TRBD2. This CDR3 is built from 20 residues. In germline, CDR1 is SGHRS, CDR2 YFSETQ. J gave up 0 bases and V 4 bases, and 16 bases lay outside the gene matches.

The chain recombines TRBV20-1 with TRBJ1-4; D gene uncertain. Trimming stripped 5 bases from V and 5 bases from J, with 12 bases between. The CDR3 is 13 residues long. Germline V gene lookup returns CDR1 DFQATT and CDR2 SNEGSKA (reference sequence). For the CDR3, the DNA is TGCAGTGCTGTTAATAGTACAAATGAAAAACTGTTTTTT. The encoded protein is CSAVNSTNEKLFF.

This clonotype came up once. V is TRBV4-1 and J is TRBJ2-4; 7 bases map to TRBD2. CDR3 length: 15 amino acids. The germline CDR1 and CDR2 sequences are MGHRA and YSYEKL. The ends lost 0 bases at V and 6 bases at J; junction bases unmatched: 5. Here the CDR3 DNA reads TGCGCCAGCAGCCAAGACCCTAGCGGTGGAAACATTCAGTACTTC. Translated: CASSQDPSGGNIQYF.

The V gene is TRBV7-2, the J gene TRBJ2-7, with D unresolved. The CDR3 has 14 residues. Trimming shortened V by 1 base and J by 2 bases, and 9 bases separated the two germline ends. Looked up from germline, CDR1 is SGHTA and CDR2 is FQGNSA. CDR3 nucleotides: TGTGCCAGCAGCTTAGGCCTAGGAGCCTACGAGCAGTACTTC. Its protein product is CASSLGLGAYEQYF. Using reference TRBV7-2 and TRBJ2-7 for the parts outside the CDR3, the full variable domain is GAGVSQSPSNKVTEKGKDVELRCDPISGHTALYWYRQSLGQGLEFLIYFQGNSAPDKSGLPSDRFSAERTGGSVSTLTIQRTQQEDSAVYLCASSLGLGAYEQYFGPGTRLTVT.

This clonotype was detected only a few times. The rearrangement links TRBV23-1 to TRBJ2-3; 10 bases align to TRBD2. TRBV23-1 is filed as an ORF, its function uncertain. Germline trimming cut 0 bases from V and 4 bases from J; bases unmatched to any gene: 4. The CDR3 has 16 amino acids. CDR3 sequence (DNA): TGCGCCAGCAGTCAATCCGGGACTAGCGTTCCAGATACGCAGTATTTT. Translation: CASSQSGTSVPDTQYF.

In DNA, the CDR3 is TGTGCCAGCAGTGTGAAGGAGCACGCCACCGGGGAGCTGTTTTTT. The encoded protein is CASSVKEHATGELFF. This chain connects TRBV2 to TRBJ2-2; D is unclear. V was shortened by 4 bases and J by 4 bases, with 13 bases between the two germline ends. The CDR3 runs 15 residues. CDR1 and CDR2 from the germline V gene are SNHLY and FYNNEI.